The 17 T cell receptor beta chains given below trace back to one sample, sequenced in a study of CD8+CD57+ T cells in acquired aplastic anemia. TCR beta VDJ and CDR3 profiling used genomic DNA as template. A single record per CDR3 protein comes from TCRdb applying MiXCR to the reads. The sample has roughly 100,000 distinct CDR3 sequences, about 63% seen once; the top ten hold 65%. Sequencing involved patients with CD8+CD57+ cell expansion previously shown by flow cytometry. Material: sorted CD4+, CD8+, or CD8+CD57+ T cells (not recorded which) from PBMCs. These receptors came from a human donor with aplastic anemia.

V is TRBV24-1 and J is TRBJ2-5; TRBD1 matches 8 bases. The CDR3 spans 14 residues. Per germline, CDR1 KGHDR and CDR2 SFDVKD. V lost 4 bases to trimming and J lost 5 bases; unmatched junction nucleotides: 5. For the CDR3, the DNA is TGTGCCACCAGTGACCGTAGACAGGGGGAGACCCAGTACTTC. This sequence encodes CATSDRRQGETQYF.

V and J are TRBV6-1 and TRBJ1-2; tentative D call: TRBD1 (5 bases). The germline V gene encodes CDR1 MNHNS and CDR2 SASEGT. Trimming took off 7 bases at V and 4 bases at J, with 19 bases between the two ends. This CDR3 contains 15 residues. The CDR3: CASNAKGDDLYGYTF. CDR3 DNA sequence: TGTGCCAGCAACGCTAAAGGGGACGACCTCTATGGCTACACCTTC.

CDR3: CATSEKPGQGTGELFF. CDR3 coding DNA: TGTGCCACCAGTGAAAAACCGGGACAGGGCACCGGGGAGCTGTTTTTT. J is TRBJ2-2 and V is TRBV24-1, with 9 bases identical to TRBD1. V was pared by 4 bases and J by 4 bases, with 6 bases of the junction left unmatched. From germline, CDR1 is KGHDR and CDR2 SFDVKD. The CDR3 is 16 residues long.

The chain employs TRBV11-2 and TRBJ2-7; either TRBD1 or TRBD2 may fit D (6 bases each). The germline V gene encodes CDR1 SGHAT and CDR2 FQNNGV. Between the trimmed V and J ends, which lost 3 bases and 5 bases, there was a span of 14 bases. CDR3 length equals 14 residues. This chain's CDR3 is CASSFTGAGNEQYF. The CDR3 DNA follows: TGTGCCAGCAGCTTTACGGGGGCGGGGAACGAGCAGTACTTC.

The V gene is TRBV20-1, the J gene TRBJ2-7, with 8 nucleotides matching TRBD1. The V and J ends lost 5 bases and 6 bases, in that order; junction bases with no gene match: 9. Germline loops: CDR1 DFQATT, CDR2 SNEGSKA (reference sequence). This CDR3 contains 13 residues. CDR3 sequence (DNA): TGCAGTGCTTCACAGGGGGTGTCTCGCGAGCAGTACTTC. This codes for CSASQGVSREQYF.

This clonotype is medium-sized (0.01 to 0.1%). CDR3 nucleotides: TGTGCCAGCAGCTTACAGGGTTACAATGAGCAGTTCTTC. As protein: CASSLQGYNEQFF. The gene calls are TRBV7-6 and TRBJ2-1; tentative D call: TRBD1 (5 bases). V was trimmed by 2 bases and J by 4 bases, leaving 6 bases between them. The CDR3 has 13 residues. Germline V CDR1 and CDR2: SGHVS, FNYEAQ.

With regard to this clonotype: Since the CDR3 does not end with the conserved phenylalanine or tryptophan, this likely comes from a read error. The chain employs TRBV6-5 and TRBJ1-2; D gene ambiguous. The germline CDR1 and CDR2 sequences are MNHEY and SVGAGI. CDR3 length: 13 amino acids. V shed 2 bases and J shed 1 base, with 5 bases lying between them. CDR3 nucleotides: TGTGCCAGCAGTTACGGTCTTAACTATGGCTACACCTCC. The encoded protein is CASSYGLNYGYTS.

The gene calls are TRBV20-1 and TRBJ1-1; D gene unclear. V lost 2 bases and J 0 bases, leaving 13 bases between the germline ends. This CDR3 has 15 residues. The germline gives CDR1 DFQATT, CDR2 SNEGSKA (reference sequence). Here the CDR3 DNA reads TGCAGTGCTAGACCCCCTGTGGTCATGAACACTGAAGCTTTCTTT. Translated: CSARPPVVMNTEAFF.

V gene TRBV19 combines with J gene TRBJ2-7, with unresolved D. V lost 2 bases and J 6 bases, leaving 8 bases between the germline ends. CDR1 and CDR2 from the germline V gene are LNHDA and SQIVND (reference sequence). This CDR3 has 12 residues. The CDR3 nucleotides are TGTGCCAGTAGTATAAGCCCCGGCGAGCAGTACTTC. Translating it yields CASSISPGEQYF.

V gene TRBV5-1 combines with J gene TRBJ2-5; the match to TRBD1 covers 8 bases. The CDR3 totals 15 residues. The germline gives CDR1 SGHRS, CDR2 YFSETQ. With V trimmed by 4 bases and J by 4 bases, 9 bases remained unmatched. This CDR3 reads CASSNGQGGAETQYF. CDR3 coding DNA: TGCGCCAGCAGCAACGGACAGGGAGGCGCAGAGACCCAGTACTTC. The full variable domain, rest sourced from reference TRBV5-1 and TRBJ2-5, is KAGVTQTPRYLIKTRGQQVTLSCSPISGHRSVSWYQQTPGQGLQFLFEYFSETQRNKGNFPGRFSGRQFSNSRSEMNVSTLELGDSALYLCASSNGQGGAETQYFGPGTRLLVL.

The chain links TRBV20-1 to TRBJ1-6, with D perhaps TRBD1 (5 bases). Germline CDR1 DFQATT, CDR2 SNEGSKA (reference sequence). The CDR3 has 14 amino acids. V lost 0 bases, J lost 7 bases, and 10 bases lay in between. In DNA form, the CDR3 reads TGCAGTGCTAGAGACGGGGGTGGAAATTCACCCCTCCACTTT. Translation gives CSARDGGGNSPLHF.

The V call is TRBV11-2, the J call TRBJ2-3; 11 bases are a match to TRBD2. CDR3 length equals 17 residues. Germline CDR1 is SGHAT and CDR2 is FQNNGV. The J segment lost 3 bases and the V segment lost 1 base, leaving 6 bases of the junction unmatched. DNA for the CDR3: TGTGCCAGCAGCTTAGGACCGGGACTAGCGGAAACAGATACGCAGTATTTT. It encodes CASSLGPGLAETDTQYF.

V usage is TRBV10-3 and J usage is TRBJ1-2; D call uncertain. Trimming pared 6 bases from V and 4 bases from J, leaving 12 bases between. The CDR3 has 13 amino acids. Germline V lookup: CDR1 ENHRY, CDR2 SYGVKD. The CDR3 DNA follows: TGTGCCATCAGCCCAGACACGAGCTATGGCTACACCTTC. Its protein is CAISPDTSYGYTF.

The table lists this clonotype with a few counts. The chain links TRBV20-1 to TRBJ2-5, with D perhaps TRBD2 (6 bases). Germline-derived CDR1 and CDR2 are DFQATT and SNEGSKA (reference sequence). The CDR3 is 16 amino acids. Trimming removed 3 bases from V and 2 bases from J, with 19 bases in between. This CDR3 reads CSASIGHGTPQETQYF. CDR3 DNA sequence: TGCAGTGCTAGTATCGGACACGGGACTCCTCAAGAGACCCAGTACTTC.

The CDR3, as DNA: TGTGCCAGCAGCTTAGGCTTCGGACAGGGGGTCGAGACCCAGTACTTC. It yields the protein CASSLGFGQGVETQYF. The chain is built from TRBV7-9 and TRBJ2-5; 10 nucleotides match TRBD1. V gave up 1 base and J gave up 5 bases; unmatched junction bases: 7. The CDR3 totals 16 residues. Looked up from germline, CDR1 is SEHNR and CDR2 is FQNEAQ (reference sequence).

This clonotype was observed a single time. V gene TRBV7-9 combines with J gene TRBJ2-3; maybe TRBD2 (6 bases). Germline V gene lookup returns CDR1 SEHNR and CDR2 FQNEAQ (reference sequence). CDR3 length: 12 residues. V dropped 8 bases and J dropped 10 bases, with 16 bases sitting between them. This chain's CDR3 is CASAPRGSAQYF. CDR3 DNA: TGTGCCAGCGCACCGCGGGGCAGCGCGCAGTATTTT.

The CDR3 region is CASSRMASATYEQYF. The CDR3 coding sequence is TGTGCCAGCAGCCGTATGGCTAGCGCAACCTACGAGCAGTACTTC. The chain is built from TRBV14 and TRBJ2-7; TRBD2 might be the D (6 bases). The ends were cut back, 4 bases at V and 2 bases at J, with 15 bases in the middle. Germline loops: CDR1 SGHDN, CDR2 FVKESK. CDR3 length equals 15 residues.